This T cell receptor beta chain is from a study of blood T cell repertoires in COVID-19. Study-level background: The United States, Italy and Spain supplied acute and convalescent COVID-19 samples.

Cohorts were determined from participant-reported clinical history. The study recruited exposed participants who had met a COVID-19 case within 2 weeks before entry. In the original workflow: For nucleated cells, counts were estimated from reference gene primer amplification. The assay was immunoSEQ multiplex PCR, and TCRdb's table has in-frame clones only and misses some. V, J and clone size are taken as reported in that table, and D and trimming were inferred from the DNA itself. The data contain more than 250,000 clones, roughly 85% of them singletons. Germline V gene lookup returns CDR1 MNHEY and CDR2 SVGAGI. The CDR3 has 14 amino acids. Trimming left V 11 bases short and J 4 bases short, with 21 bases between.

This TCR derives from a man between 35 and 55 years old who had been exposed to COVID-19. This sequence joins TRBV6-5 and TRBJ2-7; TRBD2 might be the D (7 bases). The specimen was PBMCs or T cells enriched from blood (not recorded which). As DNA, the CDR3 is TGTGCCGTCCAAGGGGGGGGAAGCCTGTACGAGCAGTACTTC. Translation gives CAVQGGGSLYEQYF.